This section outlines one T cell receptor (beta chain) sequence together with its context. No cognate antigen has been identified for it. Nothing much larger sits one base from this clone, and base qualities are not available. The record originates from a study of T cell responses to AZD1222 COVID-19 vaccine (dated by TCRdb to the early 2020s). With respect to the entire study: TCR sequencing was performed for over 230 trial participants, of whom around 210 were given two doses of AZD1222 and some 26 were given two doses of MenACWY control vaccine. Trial participants were enrolled by age into 18-55, 56-69 and 70-plus year subgroups, with roughly 160, 29 and 62 TCR-sequenced participants respectively.

The junction shows trimming of 0 bases on V and 1 base on J, and the gene matches do not reach 4 bases of it. In the germline V gene, CDR1 corresponds to KGHSY and CDR2 to FQNENV. The CDR3, from cysteine to phenylalanine, totals 17 residues. The DNA shown is the 51-base CDR3, in frame from base 1. Broader findings and caveats from the paper: After two AZD1222 doses, both the breadth and the depth of spike-specific TCRs were significantly higher than at day 0 and than in MenACWY recipients. Reportedly, almost half of the unique spike-specific TCRs recognized epitopes lying outside the regions that are mutated in the B.1.351 and B.1.1.7 variants. In the small 56-69-year group, the increase in depth fell short of significance, most likely because of low power. Participants were mostly white British and included more females than males, and it was suggested by the authors that clonal diversity may have been underestimated. Because no day 14 peak-response samples were available, repertoires were characterized only after the peak T cell response. The vaccine-associated CD4 TCRs covered the entire spike protein, and the dominant responses fell in regions 160-218 and 743-854. Conclusions about previously exposed vaccinees were limited because only 5 or 6 AZD1222 recipients were SARS-CoV-2 seropositive at baseline.

The label giving this sample's time point can be read as: about 28 days (+/-7) after the second vaccine dose. AZD1222 recipients with second doses at about 4 weeks or about 12 weeks were pooled, because spike-specific TCR depth and breadth did not differ between schedules. Vaccinee samples were obtained from the UK trials COV001 and COV002, which included a single-blind randomized controlled phase 2/3 trial of AZD1222 (ChAdOx1 nCoV-19) in healthy adults. Trial participant PBMC samples were collected at day 0 and day 28 after the second dose for TCRbeta chain sequencing. The CDR3 regions of human TCRbeta chains were analyzed by immunosequencing. The authors' pipeline ran thus. Repertoire TCRs were matched against a reference library of SARS-CoV-2-specific TCRs generated with the MIRA antigen-specificity platform. Breadth meant the fraction of unique TCRs that were SARS-CoV-2-associated, whereas depth meant the fraction of total T cells that were SARS-CoV-2-associated. Using the MIRA data, every spike-specific TCR was mapped to the spike region that the TCR reacted to and assigned to either a CD4 or a CD8 class. Log10-transformed breadth and depth values were compared by one-way ANOVA with Sidak's multiple comparisons tests. TCRdb took over this immuneACCESS table, retaining in-frame rearrangements with V and J assigned. Such tables are incomplete; in checked studies, under half of the missing clones stem from an unresolved V gene, and the remainder is unexplained. V, J and clone size are those of that table, while D and trimming were read from the DNA. A total of some 42,000 clones appear in this sample, over 70% of them only once. The ten biggest clones cover roughly 18% of the sample.

This sequence was found in an adult who received the AZD1222 COVID-19 vaccine. The rearrangement combines TRBV16 with TRBJ2-2, and 8 junctional nucleotides match TRBD1. The sample was peripheral blood, taken 28 days after the second AZD1222 dose. The bases read TGTGCCAGCAGCCAATCAAGGACAGGGATGAACACCGGGGAGCTGTTTTTT. It codes for CASSQSRTGMNTGELFF.